The 25 T cell receptor beta chains below were found in one sample sequenced in a study of chemoradiotherapy in HPV16-positive cancers (dated 2022 in TCRdb). Library prep was done by the immunoSEQ multiplex PCR assay. TCRdb re-hosts the immuneACCESS table, in-frame sequences only. Its copies lack some clones; in the studies checked, an unresolved V gene accounts for under half of them, and the cause for the rest is not known. The sample profile shows 12,000 or so clones; roughly 90% of them were found once. The ten biggest clones cover approximately 2.6% of the sample. This sample comprised blood, obtained from a patient who underwent chemoradiotherapy. Every receptor here comes from a human donor with HPV-associated anogenital cancer.

The rearrangement joins TRBV9 to TRBJ2-7; 9 bases fit TRBD2. J lost 3 bases, V lost 4 bases, and 2 bases had no gene match. Germline CDR1 SGDLS, CDR2 YYNGEE. The CDR3 is 13 amino acids. CDR3 sequence: CASSTTSGYEQYF. The DNA for the CDR3 is TGTGCCAGCAGCACGACTAGCGGCTACGAGCAGTACTTC.

This clone came up once. The gene calls are TRBV9 and TRBJ1-2; the D is unclear. The CDR3 is made up of 15 amino acids. Germline CDR1 and CDR2: SGDLS and YYNGEE. Between the trimmed V and J ends, which lost 2 bases and 5 bases, there was a span of 16 bases. The CDR3 region has the DNA TGTGCCAGCAGCGTTCCTGAGCGCGTTGGGTATGGCTACACCTTC. This sequence encodes CASSVPERVGYGYTF.

The chain recombines TRBV6-4 with TRBJ1-1; D may be TRBD1 (6 bases). Trimming left V 3 bases short and J 1 base short, with 6 bases between. Germline V CDR1 and CDR2: MRHNA, SNTAGT. The CDR3 is 13 residues long. The CDR3 nucleotides are TGTGCCAGCAGTGAACAGGGGAACACTGAAGCTTTCTTT. Translating gives CASSEQGNTEAFF.

J is TRBJ1-1 and V is TRBV7-3; TRBD1 might be the D (6 bases). This CDR3 has 15 residues. V shed 5 bases and J shed 4 bases, with 17 bases lying between them. Germline loops: CDR1 SGHTA, CDR2 FQGTGA. The CDR3 nucleotides read TGTGCCAGCAGCCCCGAGGGACAACCGAGCACTGAAGCTTTCTTT. It translates to CASSPEGQPSTEAFF.

The chain is built from TRBV7-2 and TRBJ2-7; D uncertain. Trimming removed 1 base at V and 5 bases at J, with 9 bases between. The V gene's germline CDR1 is SGHTA and CDR2 FQGNSA. There are 13 residues in the CDR3. The CDR3 DNA reads as TGTGCCAGCAGCTTAGGGCCATGGGACGAGCAGTACTTC. As protein: CASSLGPWDEQYF.

The V call is TRBV11-3, the J call TRBJ2-7; TRBD1 aligns across 8 bases. V lost 4 bases to trimming and J lost 7 bases; unmatched junction nucleotides: 9. This CDR3 is built from 14 residues. Germline lookup yields CDR1 SGHNT and CDR2 YENEEA. The CDR3 DNA reads as TGTGCCAGCAGCTGGAAACGGACAGGGAGTGAGCAGTACTTC. Protein: CASSWKRTGSEQYF. Using reference TRBV11-3 and TRBJ2-7 for the parts outside the CDR3, the full variable domain is EAGVVQSPRYKIIEKKQPVAFWCNPISGHNTLYWYLQNLGQGPELLIRYENEEAVDDSQLPKDRFSAERLKGVDSTLKIQPAELGDSAVYLCASSWKRTGSEQYFGPGTRLTVT.

The V gene is TRBV6-1, the J gene TRBJ2-2; D may correspond to TRBD1 or TRBD2 (6 bases each). V was cut by 8 bases and J by 4 bases, with 17 bases left in between. This CDR3 contains 15 residues. Germline loops: CDR1 MNHNS, CDR2 SASEGT. The CDR3 DNA reads as TGTGCCAGCGACAGGATCTTCGGGGGCACCGGGGAGCTGTTTTTT. Its protein is CASDRIFGGTGELFF.

The gene calls are TRBV2 and TRBJ2-7; 7 nucleotides line up with TRBD1. Looked up from germline, CDR1 is SNHLY and CDR2 is FYNNEI. The J segment lost 2 bases and the V segment lost 3 bases, leaving 4 bases of the junction unmatched. The CDR3 contains 14 residues. CDR3 sequence (DNA): TGTGCCAGCAGTGAGTTTCAGGGGGCCTACGAGCAGTACTTC. Translation gives CASSEFQGAYEQYF.

This clone was detected only once. The chain uses TRBV15 and TRBJ2-1; a possible D gene is TRBD2 (5 bases). Looked up from germline, CDR1 is LNHNV and CDR2 is YYDKDF (reference sequence). This CDR3 spans 13 amino acids. The V end was cut by 1 base, the J end by 10 bases, with 11 bases between. CDR3 residues: CATSRASREEQFF. The CDR3, as DNA: TGTGCCACCAGCAGAGCCTCGAGGGAGGAGCAGTTCTTC.

This clone was seen a handful of times. CDR3 sequence (DNA): TGTGCCAGCAGCCCAGACTTGATTAGCTCTGAAGCTTTCTTT. This encodes CASSPDLISSEAFF. V is TRBV7-8 and J is TRBJ1-1; D gene ambiguous. CDR1 is SGHVS and CDR2 is FQNEAQ in the germline V gene. V shed 5 bases and J shed 6 bases, with 16 bases lying between them. The CDR3 sequence is 14 residues long.

The CDR3 spells CASSLSGYTEAFF. CDR3 in DNA: TGTGCCAGCAGCTTATCAGGGTACACTGAAGCTTTCTTT. The V gene is TRBV7-6, the J gene TRBJ1-1; D possibly corresponds to TRBD1 (5 bases). From germline, CDR1 is SGHVS and CDR2 FNYEAQ. CDR3 length: 13 residues. The germline V and J ends were trimmed by 2 bases and 3 bases, with 7 bases remaining between them.

V is TRBV29-1 and J is TRBJ1-2; D may be TRBD1 (6 bases). There are 14 residues in the CDR3. Trimming pared 3 bases from V and 4 bases from J, leaving 15 bases between. CDR1 SQVTM and CDR2 ANQGSEA come from the germline V gene. In DNA form, the CDR3 reads TGCAGCGTTGAGGAAAAGGGGGGAATCTATGGCTACACCTTC. The encoded protein is CSVEEKGGIYGYTF. The full variable domain, completed using reference TRBV29-1 and TRBJ1-2, is SAVISQKPSRDICQRGTSLTIQCQVDSQVTMMFWYRQQPGQSLTLIATANQGSEATYESGFVIDKFPISRPNLTFSTLTVSNMSPEDSSIYLCSVEEKGGIYGYTFGSGTRLTVV.

The J gene is TRBJ2-3, the V gene TRBV10-1; 7 bases map to TRBD1. Looked up from germline, CDR1 is WNHNN and CDR2 is SYGVQD (reference sequence). The V and J ends lost 5 bases and 0 bases, in that order; junction bases with no gene match: 5. The CDR3 covers 15 residues. The CDR3 DNA reads as TGCGCCAGCAGTTCGGGACAGCTTAGCACAGATACGCAGTATTTT. This translates into CASSSGQLSTDTQYF.

The gene calls are TRBV5-1 and TRBJ2-5; D ambiguous. V shed 5 bases and J shed 4 bases, with 9 bases lying between them. CDR1 SGHRS and CDR2 YFSETQ come from the germline V gene. The CDR3 has 12 residues. The CDR3 is CASSDDSETQYF. CDR3 sequence (DNA): TGCGCCAGCAGTGATGATTCAGAGACCCAGTACTTC.

The chain is built from TRBV5-6 and TRBJ2-3; TRBD2 matches at 13 bases. V shed 2 bases and J 1 base; nucleotides not matched to a gene: 4. Germline CDR1 and CDR2: SGHDT and YYEEEE. The CDR3 consists of 17 residues. DNA for the CDR3: TGTGCCAGCAGCTTAAGGACTAGCGGGAGCCGCACAGATACGCAGTATTTT. Its translation: CASSLRTSGSRTDTQYF.

The J gene is TRBJ2-1, the V gene TRBV7-8; 7 positions match TRBD1. CDR3 size: 12 residues. Germline trimming cut 5 bases from V and 8 bases from J; bases unmatched to any gene: 3. Looked up from germline, CDR1 is SGHVS and CDR2 is FQNEAQ. The CDR3: CASSLGGYEQFF. CDR3 DNA sequence: TGTGCCAGCAGCCTAGGGGGCTATGAGCAGTTCTTC.

V is TRBV4-3 and J is TRBJ2-7; D unclear. The CDR3 consists of 14 residues. V was shortened by 0 bases and J by 3 bases, with 9 bases between the two germline ends. The germline CDR1 and CDR2 sequences are LGHNA and YSLEER. The CDR3 nucleotides read TGCGCCAGCAGCCAAGAACAACAGAACTACGAGCAGTACTTC. Translating it yields CASSQEQQNYEQYF.

The chain is built from TRBV7-3 and TRBJ1-1; D remains unclear. CDR1 SGHTA and CDR2 FQGTGA come from the germline V gene. The V end lost 6 bases, the J end lost 1 base, and 18 bases lay between the germline ends. The CDR3 has 16 amino acids. The CDR3 DNA sequence: TGTGCCAGCAGTTGCTGGAGGGTTATGGGGAACACTGAAGCTTTCTTT. Amino acid sequence: CASSCWRVMGNTEAFF.

This sequence joins TRBV5-1 and TRBJ1-1; D gene uncertain. CDR1 and CDR2 from the germline V gene are SGHRS and YFSETQ. This CDR3 is built from 14 residues. Deletions cut 1 base from V and 3 bases from J, with 10 bases between. Here the CDR3 DNA reads TGCGCCAGCAGCTTGCGAGGCGCGGACACTGAAGCTTTCTTT. It codes for CASSLRGADTEAFF.

This clone occurred once. This chain links TRBV6-5 with TRBJ1-1; 8 nucleotides match TRBD1. The CDR3 extends over 14 amino acids. Germline V gene data show CDR1 as MNHEY and CDR2 as SVGAGI. V lost 2 bases and J lost 8; bases outside the gene matches: 7. CDR3 sequence: CASSYGTGYQEAFF. The CDR3 coding sequence is TGTGCCAGCAGTTACGGGACAGGTTACCAAGAAGCTTTCTTT.

The chain carries TRBV5-1 and TRBJ1-5; D perhaps matches TRBD1 (5 bases). V was cut by 4 bases and J by 0 bases, with 11 bases left in between. Germline CDR1 is SGHRS and CDR2 is YFSETQ. The CDR3 length is 15 residues. CDR3 loop: CASSIDSYSNQPQHF. The DNA of the CDR3 is TGCGCCAGCAGCATAGACAGCTATAGCAATCAGCCCCAGCATTTT.

The chain is built from TRBV5-1 and TRBJ1-5, with 7 bases matching TRBD1. V lost 0 bases and J lost 8; bases outside the gene matches: 17. The CDR3 has 18 residues. Germline loops: CDR1 SGHRS, CDR2 YFSETQ. The CDR3 nucleotides are TGCGCCAGCAGCTTGGGGGTATTGAGGACAGGTACGATGGAGCCCCAGCATTTT. It codes for CASSLGVLRTGTMEPQHF.

The chain uses TRBV5-5 and TRBJ1-1, with D maybe TRBD1 (5 bases). This CDR3 is built from 14 residues. Trimming pared 6 bases from V and 0 bases from J, leaving 12 bases between. CDR1 SGHKS and CDR2 YYEKEE come from the germline V gene (reference sequence). The CDR3: CASNRDPVNTEAFF. In DNA form, the CDR3 reads TGTGCCAGCAACCGGGACCCCGTGAACACTGAAGCTTTCTTT.

This chain uses TRBV30 with TRBJ1-5; 11 positions agree with TRBD1. V gave up 1 base and J gave up 3 bases; unmatched junction bases: 5. Germline V gives CDR1 GTSNPN, CDR2 SVGIG (reference sequence). This CDR3 has 16 residues. This CDR3 is CAWSAWDRGDNQPQHF. The CDR3 bases are TGTGCCTGGAGTGCCTGGGACAGGGGGGACAATCAGCCCCAGCATTTT.

The rearrangement links TRBV5-1 to TRBJ2-3, with 9 bases that match TRBD1. V gave up 7 bases and J gave up 3 bases; unmatched junction bases: 6. Germline lookup yields CDR1 SGHRS and CDR2 YFSETQ. The CDR3 is made up of 14 amino acids. The CDR3 DNA reads TGCGCCAGCGCGGGACAGGGACGGACAGATACGCAGTATTTT. Encoded protein: CASAGQGRTDTQYF.